This T cell receptor beta chain was observed in a study of blood T cell repertoires in COVID-19. Background on the study: Sites in the United States, Italy and Spain provided acute and convalescent COVID-19 samples. PBMCs, B-cell-depleted T cells, or T cells were the source of the cDNA or gDNA that made up the material.

V gave up 8 bases and J gave up 0 bases; unmatched junction bases: 1. CDR1 MGHDK and CDR2 SYGVNS come from the germline V gene. This CDR3 is 13 amino acids long. How the authors handled the data: Using reference gene primer amplification, nucleated cell counts were estimated. Data came from immunoSEQ multiplex PCR; TCRdb stores just in-frame clones and leaves some out. V and J calls plus clone size are reproduced from that table; the DNA served to infer D and trimming. Of about 100,000 clones listed, approximately 93% are singletons. This TCR was recovered from a man aged 45-60 years with active COVID-19. The chain carries TRBV25-1 and TRBJ1-1; 9 bases are a match to TRBD1. The sequenced material came from peripheral blood. The CDR3 DNA reads as TGTGCCAGCCGGACAGGGGTGAACACTGAAGCTTTCTTT. Its translation is CASRTGVNTEAFF.